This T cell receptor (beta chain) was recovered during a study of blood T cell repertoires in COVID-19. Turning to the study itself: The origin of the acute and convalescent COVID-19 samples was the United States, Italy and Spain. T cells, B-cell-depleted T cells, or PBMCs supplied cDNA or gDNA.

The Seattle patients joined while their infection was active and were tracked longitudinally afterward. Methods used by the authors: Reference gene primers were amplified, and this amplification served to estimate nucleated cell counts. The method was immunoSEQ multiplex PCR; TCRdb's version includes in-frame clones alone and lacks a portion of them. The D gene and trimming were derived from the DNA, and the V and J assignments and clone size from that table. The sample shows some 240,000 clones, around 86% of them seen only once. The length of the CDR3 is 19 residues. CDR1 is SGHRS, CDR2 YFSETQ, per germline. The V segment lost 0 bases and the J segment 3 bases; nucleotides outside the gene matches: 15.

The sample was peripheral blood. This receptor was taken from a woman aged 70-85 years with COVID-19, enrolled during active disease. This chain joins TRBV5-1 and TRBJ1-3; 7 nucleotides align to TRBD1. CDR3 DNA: TGCGCCAGCAGCTTGGTGGGACAGCAGAATTACCCGGGTGGAAACACCATATATTTT. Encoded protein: CASSLVGQQNYPGGNTIYF.